Each of the 30 T cell receptor beta chains below was sequenced from the same sample in a study of T cell clones after liver transplantation. Clones were sequenced by immunoSEQ multiplex PCR, and TCRdb holds only the in-frame ones, with some missing. In the table there are approximately 6,100 clones, about 85% of which are singletons. Specimen: CD8+ T cells from blood, collected before liver transplant. The receptors originated from a human donor who received a liver transplant.

The V and J genes are TRBV21-1 and TRBJ2-7; TRBD2 reflects the table's D call only, with no check against the DNA. TRBV21-1 is a pseudogene segment. The CDR3 totals 12 residues. The CDR3 DNA sequence: TGTGCCAGCAGCACTCGCTCCTACGAGCAGTACTTC. This encodes CASSTRSYEQYF.

The chain couples TRBV12-5 to TRBJ1-2, with TRBD1 as a possible D gene (6 bases). The germline gives CDR1 LGHNT, CDR2 FRNRAP. Trimming removed 6 bases from V and 0 bases from J, with 14 bases in between. CDR3 size: 15 residues. DNA of the CDR3: TGTGCTAGTGGCCCAGGGGTGGGAGCTAACTATGGCTACACCTTC. This translates into CASGPGVGANYGYTF.

J is TRBJ2-5 and V is TRBV18; 12 nucleotides match TRBD2. The germline V gene has CDR1 KGHSH and CDR2 LQKENI. This CDR3 contains 15 residues. V dropped 3 bases and J dropped 2; count of bases not matched to a gene: 1. The CDR3 region is CASSPLAGGQETQYF. Written as DNA, the CDR3 is TGTGCCAGCTCACCCCTAGCGGGGGGGCAAGAGACCCAGTACTTC.

The chain links TRBV7-2 to TRBJ2-3; TRBD2 agrees at 13 bases. With V trimmed by 5 bases and J by 1 base, 3 bases remained unmatched. Germline V gene data show CDR1 as SGHTA and CDR2 as FQGNSA. The CDR3 is 16 residues long. As DNA, the CDR3 is TGTGCCAGCAGCCCGGGACTAGCGGGGCGCACAGATACGCAGTATTTT. Its protein product is CASSPGLAGRTDTQYF.

This clone was seen once. V is TRBV2 and J is TRBJ2-7; TRBD2 agrees at 8 bases. The V gene's germline CDR1 is SNHLY and CDR2 FYNNEI. This CDR3 has 14 residues. V shed 2 bases and J 3 bases; nucleotides not matched to a gene: 3. The DNA for the CDR3 is TGTGCCAGCAGTGAAAGCGGGAGAGACTACGAGCAGTACTTC. It codes for CASSESGRDYEQYF.

The chain recombines TRBV11-1 with TRBJ2-7; TRBD2 might be the D (6 bases). CDR1 and CDR2 (germline): SGHAT, FQDESV (reference sequence). The CDR3 contains 16 residues. Trimming removed 7 bases from V and 1 base from J, with 20 bases in between. The CDR3 sequence is CASKLGAGFSSYEQYF. The CDR3 region has the DNA TGTGCCAGCAAACTGGGCGCGGGGTTTTCTTCCTACGAGCAGTACTTC.

This chain joins TRBV28 and TRBJ2-7; 7 bases match TRBD1. Unmatched junction bases numbered 6, after V lost 10 bases and J lost 0 bases. The CDR3 runs 13 residues. From germline, CDR1 is MDHEN and CDR2 SYDVKM. In nucleotides, the CDR3 is TGTGCCACACACAGGGGCCCCTCCTACGAGCAGTACTTC. Encoded protein: CATHRGPSYEQYF.

This chain uses TRBV9 with TRBJ2-3; 8 bases fit TRBD2. Trimming took 0 bases from V and 4 from J; bases not matched to a gene: 4. Germline CDR1 SGDLS, CDR2 YYNGEE. The CDR3 spans 15 residues. The CDR3 DNA sequence: TGTGCCAGCAGCGTAGACGGGGGGGCATCAGATACGCAGTATTTT. Amino acids: CASSVDGGASDTQYF.

The chain joins TRBV6-1 to TRBJ2-7, with D possibly TRBD1 on 6 matching bases. This CDR3 comprises 12 residues. CDR1 MNHNS and CDR2 SASEGT come from the germline V gene. Trimming pared 7 bases from V and 2 bases from J, leaving 9 bases between. CDR3 in amino acids: CASNGTPYEQYF. The CDR3 DNA reads as TGTGCCAGCAATGGGACACCCTACGAGCAGTACTTC.

V is TRBV9 and J is TRBJ2-5; D unresolved. The CDR3 sequence is 14 residues long. Germline loops: CDR1 SGDLS, CDR2 YYNGEE. V was shortened by 0 bases and J by 4 bases, with 10 bases between the two germline ends. CDR3 in DNA: TGTGCCAGCAGCGTAGGTGACCTCGGAGAGACCCAGTACTTC. Its translation: CASSVGDLGETQYF.

The V gene is TRBV28, the J gene TRBJ2-2, with D perhaps matching TRBD1 (7 bases). V dropped 5 bases and J dropped 4 bases, with 17 bases sitting between them. The CDR3 totals 16 residues. CDR1 and CDR2 (germline): MDHEN, SYDVKM. CDR3 protein: CASSRGQRRGTGELFF. The CDR3 DNA sequence: TGTGCCAGCAGTAGGGGACAGCGGAGGGGCACCGGGGAGCTGTTTTTT.

This sequence joins TRBV27 and TRBJ2-7, with D perhaps TRBD1 or TRBD2 (5 bases each). The germline CDR1 and CDR2 sequences are MNHEY and SMNVEV (reference sequence). The CDR3 contains 13 residues. Trimming cost V 0 bases and J 6 bases, with 9 bases left between them. This CDR3 reads CASSLSTGTEQYF. CDR3 coding DNA: TGTGCCAGCAGTTTATCGACGGGGACCGAGCAGTACTTC.

The V and J genes are TRBV27 and TRBJ2-3, with D hard to call. Germline lookup yields CDR1 MNHEY and CDR2 SMNVEV (reference sequence). Trimming removed 8 bases from V and 2 bases from J, with 5 bases in between. This CDR3 comprises 11 residues. The CDR3 DNA reads TGTGCCAGCTCCAACACAGATACGCAGTATTTT. Encoded protein: CASSNTDTQYF.

The genes are TRBV6-6 and TRBJ2-3; D remains ambiguous. Germline V gene data show CDR1 as MNHNY and CDR2 as SVGAGI (reference sequence). The CDR3 is made up of 16 amino acids. V was pared by 2 bases and J by 1 base, with 13 bases between. As DNA, the CDR3 is TGTGCCAGCAGTTACGGTCCCGGCCCAGGCACAGATACGCAGTATTTT. Its protein product is CASSYGPGPGTDTQYF.

V and J are TRBV5-1 and TRBJ2-1; D ambiguous. Germline CDR1 reads SGHRS; CDR2 reads YFSETQ. Trimming took 1 base from V and 10 from J, leaving 6 bases between them. The CDR3 is 11 residues long. CDR3 sequence (DNA): TGCGCCAGCAGCTTGAATCAGGAGCAGTTCTTC. Translated: CASSLNQEQFF.

This chain uses TRBV11-2 with TRBJ2-5, with unresolved D. The CDR3 runs 11 residues. CDR1 and CDR2 from the germline V gene are SGHAT and FQNNGV. V was shortened by 6 bases and J by 2 bases, with 4 bases between the two germline ends. CDR3 bases: TGTGCCAGCAGGACTCAAGAGACCCAGTACTTC. Translation gives CASRTQETQYF.

The rearrangement links TRBV19 to TRBJ1-2; possible D gene TRBD1, 6 bases. Germline V gene sequence: CDR1 LNHDA, CDR2 SQIVND (reference sequence). The V end lost 2 bases, the J end lost 8 bases, and 15 bases lay between the germline ends. The CDR3 is made up of 14 amino acids. CDR3 DNA: TGTGCCAGTAGTATAAGAACAGGGAAAAAGGGCTACACCTTC. Translation gives CASSIRTGKKGYTF.

V and J are TRBV4-3 and TRBJ1-2; D is undetermined. The CDR3 runs 15 residues. The germline CDR1 and CDR2 sequences are LGHNA and YSLEER. Trimming took 2 bases from V and 7 from J, leaving 17 bases between them. This chain's CDR3 is CASSQKPGAESGYTF. CDR3 sequence (DNA): TGCGCCAGCAGCCAAAAGCCGGGCGCAGAGAGTGGCTACACCTTC.

The chain recombines TRBV6-5 with TRBJ2-5; D is unresolved. The germline V gene encodes CDR1 MNHEY and CDR2 SVGAGI. V lost 0 bases, J lost 7 bases, and 18 bases lay in between. The CDR3 length is 16 residues. CDR3 sequence (DNA): TGTGCCAGCAGTTACTCGATACAAGGGCATCTAGGGACCCAGTACTTC. The encoded protein is CASSYSIQGHLGTQYF.

The rearrangement joins TRBV9 to TRBJ2-1, with 15 bases aligning to TRBD2. CDR1 and CDR2 (germline): SGDLS, YYNGEE. V lost 3 bases to trimming and J lost 8 bases; unmatched junction nucleotides: 3. The CDR3 spans 15 residues. As DNA, the CDR3 is TGTGCCAGCAGCGCCCGGACTAGCGGGAGGGATGAGCAGTTCTTC. It codes for CASSARTSGRDEQFF.

The genes are TRBV5-6 and TRBJ1-2; D not resolved. Germline CDR1 SGHDT, CDR2 YYEEEE. The CDR3 runs to 18 residues. Trimming cost V 0 bases and J 5 bases, with 23 bases left between them. Here the CDR3 DNA reads TGTGCCAGCAGCTTGGCCGGTGGGAGTACCCCCAGAAGGTATGGCTACACCTTC. This codes for CASSLAGGSTPRRYGYTF.

The chain is built from TRBV27 and TRBJ2-1; D gene unclear. CDR1 and CDR2 from the germline V gene are MNHEY and SMNVEV (reference sequence). V lost 3 bases to trimming and J lost 0 bases, with 3 bases between them. The CDR3 runs 13 residues. CDR3 in amino acids: CASSFGSYNEQFF. The CDR3 DNA sequence: TGTGCCAGCAGTTTTGGCTCCTACAATGAGCAGTTCTTC.

This clone was counted between two and nine times. The CDR3 DNA reads TGTGCCAGCAGTGAACCAGGACCCGGGGGAGGATACGAGCAGTACTTC. As protein: CASSEPGPGGGYEQYF. V is TRBV6-1 and J is TRBJ2-7, with D tentatively TRBD2 (6 bases). The ends were cut back, 2 bases at V and 4 bases at J, with 18 bases in the middle. The CDR3 runs to 16 residues. CDR1 and CDR2 (germline): MNHNS, SASEGT.

The chain links TRBV27 to TRBJ1-2; D is undetermined. CDR3 length equals 12 residues. V was pared by 6 bases and J by 6 bases, with 11 bases between. Per germline, CDR1 MNHEY and CDR2 SMNVEV (reference sequence). CDR3 residues: CASRVGNNGYTF. In nucleotides, the CDR3 is TGTGCCAGCAGGGTCGGGAATAATGGCTACACCTTC.

By its share, this clone is medium-sized. This chain uses TRBV11-2 with TRBJ1-1; D remains unclear. The CDR3 runs to 16 residues. The germline V gene encodes CDR1 SGHAT and CDR2 FQNNGV. V dropped 5 bases and J dropped 0 bases, with 16 bases sitting between them. In DNA, the CDR3 is TGTGCCAGCAGCCCTGGGGAAGAACTGATGAACACTGAAGCTTTCTTT. Its translation: CASSPGEELMNTEAFF.

The CDR3 region is CASSVVGGAEEQYF. In DNA form, the CDR3 reads TGTGCCAGCAGCGTAGTTGGTGGGGCGGAAGAGCAGTACTTC. The chain recombines TRBV9 with TRBJ2-7; D might be TRBD1 (5 bases). Between the trimmed V and J ends, which lost 0 bases and 7 bases, there was a span of 14 bases. The CDR3 covers 14 residues. The germline V gene has CDR1 SGDLS and CDR2 YYNGEE.

This chain connects TRBV7-3 to TRBJ1-3; D ambiguous. The CDR3 consists of 9 residues. The germline V gene encodes CDR1 SGHTA and CDR2 FQGTGA. In DNA form, the CDR3 reads TGTGCGCCGCCTAACACCATATATTTT. Translated: CAPPNTIYF.

V and J are TRBV9 and TRBJ1-4; no clear D gene. V was cut by 3 bases and J by 0 bases, with 12 bases left in between. Germline V gene data show CDR1 as SGDLS and CDR2 as YYNGEE. The CDR3 length is 16 residues. In nucleotides, the CDR3 is TGTGCCAGCAGCGAGGGAGGCGGAGCAACTAATGAAAAACTGTTTTTT. Translation: CASSEGGGATNEKLFF.

This clone was recorded once. The chain employs TRBV6-5 and TRBJ1-3; D is unresolved. This CDR3 is built from 15 residues. Germline CDR1 reads MNHEY; CDR2 reads SVGAGI. V lost 2 bases and J lost 4, with 12 bases in between. The CDR3 loop is CASSYGRTLGNTIYF. The DNA of the CDR3 is TGTGCCAGCAGTTACGGTCGGACTCTGGGAAACACCATATATTTT.

The J gene is TRBJ1-1, the V gene TRBV21-1; TRBD1 is the table's D call, not checked against the DNA. TRBV21-1 is flagged as a pseudogene. The CDR3 sequence is 14 residues long. The CDR3 here is CAGSTRGRETEAFF. In nucleotides, the CDR3 is TGTGCCGGTTCTACCAGGGGGCGCGAGACTGAAGCTTTCTTT.